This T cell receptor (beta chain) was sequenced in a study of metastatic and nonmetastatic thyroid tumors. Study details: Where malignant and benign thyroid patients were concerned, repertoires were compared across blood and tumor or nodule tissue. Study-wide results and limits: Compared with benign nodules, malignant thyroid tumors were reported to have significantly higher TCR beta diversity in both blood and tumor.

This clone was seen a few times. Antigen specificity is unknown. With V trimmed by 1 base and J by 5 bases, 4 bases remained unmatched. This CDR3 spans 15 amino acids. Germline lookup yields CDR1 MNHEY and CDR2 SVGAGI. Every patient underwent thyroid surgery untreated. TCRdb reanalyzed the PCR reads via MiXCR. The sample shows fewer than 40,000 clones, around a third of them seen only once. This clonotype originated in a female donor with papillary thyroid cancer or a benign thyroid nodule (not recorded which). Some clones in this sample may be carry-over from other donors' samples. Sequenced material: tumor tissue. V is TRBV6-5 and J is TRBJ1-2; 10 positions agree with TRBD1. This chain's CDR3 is CASSYWTGGTYGYTF. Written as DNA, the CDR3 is TGTGCCAGCAGTTACTGGACAGGGGGGACGTATGGCTACACCTTC.